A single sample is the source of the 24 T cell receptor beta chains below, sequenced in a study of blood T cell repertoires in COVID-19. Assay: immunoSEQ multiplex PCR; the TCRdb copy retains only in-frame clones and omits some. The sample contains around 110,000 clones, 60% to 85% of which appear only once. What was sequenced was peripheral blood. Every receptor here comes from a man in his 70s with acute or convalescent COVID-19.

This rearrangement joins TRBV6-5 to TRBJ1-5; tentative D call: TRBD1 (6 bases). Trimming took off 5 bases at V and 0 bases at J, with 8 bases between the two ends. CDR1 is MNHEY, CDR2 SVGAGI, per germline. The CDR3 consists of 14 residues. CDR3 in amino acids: CASSNRASNQPQHF. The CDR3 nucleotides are TGTGCCAGCAGTAACAGGGCTAGCAATCAGCCCCAGCATTTT.

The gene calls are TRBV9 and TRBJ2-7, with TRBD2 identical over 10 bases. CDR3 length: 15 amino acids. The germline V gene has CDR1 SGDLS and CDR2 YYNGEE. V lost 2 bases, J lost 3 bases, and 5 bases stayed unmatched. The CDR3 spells CASSVLAGGYYEQYF. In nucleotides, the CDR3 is TGTGCCAGCAGCGTTTTAGCGGGGGGTTACTACGAGCAGTACTTC.

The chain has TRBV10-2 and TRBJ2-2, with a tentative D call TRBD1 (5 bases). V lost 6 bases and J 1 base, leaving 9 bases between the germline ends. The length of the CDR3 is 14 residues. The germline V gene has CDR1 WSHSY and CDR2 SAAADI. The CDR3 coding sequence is TGCGCCAGCAGACTCGACAGGAACACCGGGGAGCTGTTTTTT. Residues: CASRLDRNTGELFF.

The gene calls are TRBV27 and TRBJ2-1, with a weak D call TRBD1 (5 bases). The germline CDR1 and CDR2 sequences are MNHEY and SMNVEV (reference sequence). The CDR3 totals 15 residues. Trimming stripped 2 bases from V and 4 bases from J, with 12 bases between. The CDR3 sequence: CASSLLPTAYNEQFF. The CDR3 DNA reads TGTGCCAGCAGTTTACTCCCGACAGCATACAATGAGCAGTTCTTC.

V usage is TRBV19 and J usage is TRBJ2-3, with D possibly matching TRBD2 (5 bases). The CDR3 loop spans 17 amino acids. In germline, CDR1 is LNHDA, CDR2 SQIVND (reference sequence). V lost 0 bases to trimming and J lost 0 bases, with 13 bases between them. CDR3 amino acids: CASSIDLRVASTDTQYF. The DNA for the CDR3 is TGTGCCAGTAGTATAGATCTGAGGGTAGCTAGCACAGATACGCAGTATTTT.

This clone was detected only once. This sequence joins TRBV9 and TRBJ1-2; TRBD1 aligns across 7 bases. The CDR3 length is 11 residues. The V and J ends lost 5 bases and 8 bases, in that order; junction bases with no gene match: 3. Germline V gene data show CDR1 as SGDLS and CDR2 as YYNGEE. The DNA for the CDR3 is TGTGCCAGCAGGACAGGGCGAGGCTACACCTTC. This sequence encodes CASRTGRGYTF.

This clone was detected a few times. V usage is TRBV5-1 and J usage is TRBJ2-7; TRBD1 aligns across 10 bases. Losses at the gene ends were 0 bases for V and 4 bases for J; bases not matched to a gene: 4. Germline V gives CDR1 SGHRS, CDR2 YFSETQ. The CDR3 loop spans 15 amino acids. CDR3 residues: CASSLEPGQGYEQYF. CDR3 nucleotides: TGCGCCAGCAGCTTGGAGCCGGGACAGGGGTACGAGCAGTACTTC.

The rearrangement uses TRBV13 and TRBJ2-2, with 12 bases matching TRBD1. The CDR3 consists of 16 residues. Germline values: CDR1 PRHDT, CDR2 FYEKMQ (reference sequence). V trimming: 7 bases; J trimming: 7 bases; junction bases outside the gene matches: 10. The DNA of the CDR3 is TGTGCCAGCAAAATTGGGGGACAGGGGGCTGGCGGGGAGCTGTTTTTT. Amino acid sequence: CASKIGGQGAGGELFF.

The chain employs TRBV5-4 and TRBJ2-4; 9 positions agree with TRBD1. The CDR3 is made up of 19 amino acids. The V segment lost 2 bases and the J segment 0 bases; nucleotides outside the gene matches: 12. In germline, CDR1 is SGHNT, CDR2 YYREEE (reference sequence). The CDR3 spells CASSFYTNRGQIAKNIQYF. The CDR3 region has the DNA TGTGCCAGCAGCTTTTACACCAACAGGGGGCAAATAGCCAAAAACATTCAGTACTTC.

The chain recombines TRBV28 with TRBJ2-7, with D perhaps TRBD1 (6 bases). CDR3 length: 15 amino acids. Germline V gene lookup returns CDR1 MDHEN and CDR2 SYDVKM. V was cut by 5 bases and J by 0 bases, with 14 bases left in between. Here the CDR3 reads CASSGDRPSSYEQYF. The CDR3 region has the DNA TGTGCCAGCAGTGGTGACAGGCCCAGCTCCTACGAGCAGTACTTC.

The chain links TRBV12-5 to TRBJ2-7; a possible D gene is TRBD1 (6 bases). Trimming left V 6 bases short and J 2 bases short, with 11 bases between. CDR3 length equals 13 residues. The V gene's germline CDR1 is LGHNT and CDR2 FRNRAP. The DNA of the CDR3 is TGTGCTAGTGGATGGGACACGGCCTACGAGCAGTACTTC. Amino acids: CASGWDTAYEQYF.

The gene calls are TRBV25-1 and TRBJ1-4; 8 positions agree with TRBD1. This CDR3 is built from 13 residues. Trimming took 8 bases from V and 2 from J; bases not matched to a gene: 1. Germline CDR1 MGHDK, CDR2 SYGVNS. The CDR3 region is CASQGATNEKLFF. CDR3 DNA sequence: TGTGCCAGCCAGGGGGCCACTAATGAAAAACTGTTTTTT.

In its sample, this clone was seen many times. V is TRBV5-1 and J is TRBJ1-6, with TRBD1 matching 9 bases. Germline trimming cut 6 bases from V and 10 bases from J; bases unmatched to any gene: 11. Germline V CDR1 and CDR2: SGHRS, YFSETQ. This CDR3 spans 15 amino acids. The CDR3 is CASTPAWTGVSPLHF. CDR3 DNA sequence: TGCGCCAGCACCCCTGCGTGGACAGGGGTATCACCCCTCCACTTT.

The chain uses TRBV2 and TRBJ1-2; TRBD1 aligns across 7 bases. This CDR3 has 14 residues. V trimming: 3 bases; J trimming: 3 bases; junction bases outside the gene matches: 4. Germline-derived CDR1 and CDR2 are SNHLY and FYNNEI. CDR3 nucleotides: TGTGCCAGCAGTGAGGAGGGGGCGGACTATGGCTACACCTTC. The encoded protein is CASSEEGADYGYTF.

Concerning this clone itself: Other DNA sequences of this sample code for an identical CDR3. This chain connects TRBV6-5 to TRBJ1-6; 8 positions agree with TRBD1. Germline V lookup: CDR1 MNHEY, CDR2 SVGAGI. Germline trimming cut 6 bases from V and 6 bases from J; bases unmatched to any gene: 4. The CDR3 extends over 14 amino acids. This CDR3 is CASSYTGGNSPLHF. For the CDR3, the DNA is TGTGCCAGCAGCTATACAGGGGGTAATTCACCCCTCCACTTT.

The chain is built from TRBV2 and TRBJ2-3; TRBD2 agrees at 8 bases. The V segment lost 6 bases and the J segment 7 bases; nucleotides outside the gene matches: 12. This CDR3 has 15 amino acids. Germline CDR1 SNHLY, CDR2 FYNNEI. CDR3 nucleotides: TGTGCCAGCAGCCCCCCGCGGGCGGGAGGCTATACGCAGTATTTT. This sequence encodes CASSPPRAGGYTQYF.

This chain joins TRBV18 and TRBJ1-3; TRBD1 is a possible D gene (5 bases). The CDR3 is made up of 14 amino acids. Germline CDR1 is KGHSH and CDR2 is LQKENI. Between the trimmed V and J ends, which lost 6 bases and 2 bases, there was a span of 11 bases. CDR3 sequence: CASSPRGAGNTIYF. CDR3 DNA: TGTGCCAGCTCCCCCCGGGGGGCTGGAAACACCATATATTTT. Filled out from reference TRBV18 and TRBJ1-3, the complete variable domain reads NAGVMQNPRHLVRRRGQEARLRCSPMKGHSHVYWYRQLPEEGLKFMVYLQKENIIDESGMPKERFSAEFPKEGPSILRIQQVVRGDSAAYFCASSPRGAGNTIYFGEGSWLTVV.

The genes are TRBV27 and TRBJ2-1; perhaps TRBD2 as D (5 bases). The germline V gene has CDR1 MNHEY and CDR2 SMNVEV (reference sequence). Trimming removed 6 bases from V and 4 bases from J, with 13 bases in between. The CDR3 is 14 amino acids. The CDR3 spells CASRRSSGYNEQFF. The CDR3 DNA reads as TGTGCCAGCAGACGGAGTTCGGGATACAATGAGCAGTTCTTC.

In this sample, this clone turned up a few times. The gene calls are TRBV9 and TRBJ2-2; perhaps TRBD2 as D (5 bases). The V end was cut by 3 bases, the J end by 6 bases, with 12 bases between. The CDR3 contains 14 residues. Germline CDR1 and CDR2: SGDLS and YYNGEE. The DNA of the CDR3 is TGTGCCAGCAGCGCCTCGCCGGAGGCCGGGGAGCTGTTTTTT. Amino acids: CASSASPEAGELFF.

The CDR3 here is CASSEATGTGLGRSNQPQHF. The DNA of the CDR3 is TGTGCCAGCAGTGAAGCGACAGGGACAGGTCTTGGCCGTAGCAATCAGCCCCAGCATTTT. The V call is TRBV6-1, the J call TRBJ1-5, with 8 bases identical to TRBD1. The CDR3 contains 20 residues. V gave up 0 bases and J gave up 0 bases; unmatched junction bases: 13. CDR1 is MNHNS and CDR2 is SASEGT in the germline V gene.

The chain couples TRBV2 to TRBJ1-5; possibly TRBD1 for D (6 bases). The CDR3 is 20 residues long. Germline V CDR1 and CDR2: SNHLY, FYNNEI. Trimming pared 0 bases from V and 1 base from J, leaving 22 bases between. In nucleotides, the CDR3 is TGTGCCAGCAGTGAAGCGCAGGGGTTGACCGGTATAAGGAGCAATCAGCCCCAGCATTTT. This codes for CASSEAQGLTGIRSNQPQHF.

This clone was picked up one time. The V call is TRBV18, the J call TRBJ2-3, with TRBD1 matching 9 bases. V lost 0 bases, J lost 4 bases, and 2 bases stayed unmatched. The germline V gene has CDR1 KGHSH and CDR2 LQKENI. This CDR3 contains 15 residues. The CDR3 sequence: CASSPPGQGPDTQYF. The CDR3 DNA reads TGTGCCAGCTCACCACCGGGACAGGGACCAGATACGCAGTATTTT.

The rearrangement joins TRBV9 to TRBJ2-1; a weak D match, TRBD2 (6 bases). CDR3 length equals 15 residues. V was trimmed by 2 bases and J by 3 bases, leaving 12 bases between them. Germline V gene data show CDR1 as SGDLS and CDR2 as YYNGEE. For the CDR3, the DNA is TGTGCCAGCAGCGTTATGGGACTGGACTACAATGAGCAGTTCTTC. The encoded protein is CASSVMGLDYNEQFF.

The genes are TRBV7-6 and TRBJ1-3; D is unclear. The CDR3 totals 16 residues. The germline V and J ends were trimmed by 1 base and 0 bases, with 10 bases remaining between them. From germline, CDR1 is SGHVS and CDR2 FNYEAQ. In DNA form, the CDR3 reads TGTGCCAGCAGCTTAGATCGGGTTTACTCTGGAAACACCATATATTTT. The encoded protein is CASSLDRVYSGNTIYF.